This T cell receptor beta chain was recovered during a study of blood T cell repertoires in COVID-19. Across the whole study: The United States, Italy and Spain were the sources of the acute and convalescent COVID-19 samples. PBMCs, B-cell-depleted T cells, or T cells provided the cDNA or gDNA that made up the material.

This table comes from immunoSEQ multiplex PCR, and its TCRdb copy is limited to in-frame clones, with some not included. The table shows about 210,000 clones, with almost 85% occurring only once. Germline V CDR1 and CDR2: MDHEN, SYDVKM. V trimming: 7 bases; J trimming: 5 bases; junction bases outside the gene matches: 5. The CDR3 has 13 amino acids. This clonotype was obtained from a woman aged 45-60 years with active or convalescent COVID-19. Source material: peripheral blood. The rearrangement joins TRBV28 to TRBJ1-1, with 9 bases lining up with TRBD1. Here the CDR3 reads CASTHRGRTEAFF. The CDR3, as DNA: TGTGCCAGCACTCACAGGGGGCGGACTGAAGCTTTCTTT.